These T cell receptor beta chains were read from a single sample in a study of blood T cells in healthy people across ages. MiXCR was run by TCRdb on the 5' RACE reads, yielding one entry per CDR3 protein. Of approximately 800,000 distinct CDR3 sequences listed, about 62% were seen once; the top ten hold approximately 20%. The sequencing input was blood. The source of these receptors is a man aged 25 to 40 in good health. CDR3s include the opening cysteine and the closing phenylalanine or tryptophan. The D gene is left open where the match is weak.

>-|TRBV29-1
CSIVTGLNQPQHF
>-|TRBV7-9
CASSLTEAYEQYF
>TRBD1|TRBV11-1
CASSGTLRQGGEQFF
>TRBD2|TRBV27
CASSTSGRVTGELFF
>-|TRBV4-1
CASSQIAQADYGYTF
>-|TRBV28
CASSFQRTIGEQYF
>-|TRBV7-2
CASSLGPNNEQYF
>-|TRBV12-3/TRBV12-4
CASRPRRQWGIQYF
>-|TRBV6-1
CASSDISVTEQYF
>-|TRBV7-7
CASSWVWEETQYF
>-|TRBV7-2
CASSAGGASEQYF
>-|TRBV27
CASSSPPYEQYF
>-|TRBV4-3
CASSQGGPGDEQFF
>-|TRBV4-2
CASSQVGPLKDTQYF